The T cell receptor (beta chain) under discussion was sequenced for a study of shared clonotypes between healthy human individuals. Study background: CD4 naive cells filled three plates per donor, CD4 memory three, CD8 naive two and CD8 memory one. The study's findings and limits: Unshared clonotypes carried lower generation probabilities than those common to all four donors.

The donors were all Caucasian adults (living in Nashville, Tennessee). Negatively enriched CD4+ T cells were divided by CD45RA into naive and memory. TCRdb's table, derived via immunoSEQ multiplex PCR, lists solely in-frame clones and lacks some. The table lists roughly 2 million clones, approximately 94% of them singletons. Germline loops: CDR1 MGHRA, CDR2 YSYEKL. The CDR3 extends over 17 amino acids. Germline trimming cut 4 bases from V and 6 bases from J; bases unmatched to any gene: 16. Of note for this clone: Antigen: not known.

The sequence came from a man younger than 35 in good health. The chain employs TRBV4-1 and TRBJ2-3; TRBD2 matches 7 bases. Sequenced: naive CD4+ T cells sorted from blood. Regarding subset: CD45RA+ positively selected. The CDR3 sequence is CASSRLNPSGKGDTQYF. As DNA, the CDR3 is TGCGCCAGCAGCCGTCTTAACCCCAGCGGGAAAGGTGATACGCAGTATTTT.